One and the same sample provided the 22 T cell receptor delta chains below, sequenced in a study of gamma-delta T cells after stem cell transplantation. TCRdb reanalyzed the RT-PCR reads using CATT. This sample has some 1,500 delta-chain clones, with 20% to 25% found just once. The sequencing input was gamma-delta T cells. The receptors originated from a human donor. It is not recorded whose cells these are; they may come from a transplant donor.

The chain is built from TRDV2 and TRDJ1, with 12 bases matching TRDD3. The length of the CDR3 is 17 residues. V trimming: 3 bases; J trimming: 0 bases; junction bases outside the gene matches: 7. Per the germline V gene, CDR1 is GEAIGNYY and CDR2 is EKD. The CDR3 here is CACDYLLGDTHTDKLIF. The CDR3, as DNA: TGTGCCTGTGACTACCTACTGGGGGATACACACACCGATAAACTCATCTTT.

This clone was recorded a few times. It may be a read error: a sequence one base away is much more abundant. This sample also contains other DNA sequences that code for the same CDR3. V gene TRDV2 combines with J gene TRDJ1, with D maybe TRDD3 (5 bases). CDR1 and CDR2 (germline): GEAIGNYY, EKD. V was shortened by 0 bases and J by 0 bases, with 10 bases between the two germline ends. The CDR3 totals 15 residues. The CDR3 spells CACDTVGTDTDKLIF. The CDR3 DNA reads TGTGCCTGTGACACCGTGGGGACCGACACCGATAAACTCATCTTT.

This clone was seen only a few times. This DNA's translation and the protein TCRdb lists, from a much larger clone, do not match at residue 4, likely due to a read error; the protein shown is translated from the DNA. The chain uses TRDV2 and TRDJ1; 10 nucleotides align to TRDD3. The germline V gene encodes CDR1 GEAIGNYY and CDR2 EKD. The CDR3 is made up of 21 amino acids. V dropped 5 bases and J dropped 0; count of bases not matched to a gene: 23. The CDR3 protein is CACGGPLGDTTRFKYTDKLIF. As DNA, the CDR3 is TGTGCCTGTGGCGGACCTTTGGGGGATACCACGCGCTTTAAGTACACCGATAAACTCATCTTT.

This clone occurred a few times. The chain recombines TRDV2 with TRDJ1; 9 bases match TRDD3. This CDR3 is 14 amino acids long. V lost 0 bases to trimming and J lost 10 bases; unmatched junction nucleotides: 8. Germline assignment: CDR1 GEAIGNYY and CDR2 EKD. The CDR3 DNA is TGTGCCTGTGACACCGTGGGGGATAGGGGCGGACTCATCTTT. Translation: CACDTVGDRGGLIF.

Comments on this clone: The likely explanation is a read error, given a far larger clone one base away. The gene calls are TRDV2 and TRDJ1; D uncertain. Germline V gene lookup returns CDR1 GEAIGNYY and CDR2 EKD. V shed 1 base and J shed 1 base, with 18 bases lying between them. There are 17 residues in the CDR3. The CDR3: CACDTVGYKSVTDKLIF. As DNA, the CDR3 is TGTGCCTGTGACACGGTCGGCTATAAGAGTGTCACCGATAAACTCATCTTT.

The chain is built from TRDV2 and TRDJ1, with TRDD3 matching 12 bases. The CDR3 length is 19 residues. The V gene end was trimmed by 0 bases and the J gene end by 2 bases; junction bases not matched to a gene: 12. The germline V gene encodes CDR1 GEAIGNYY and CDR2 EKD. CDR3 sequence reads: CACDTVCGLGDTRTDKLIF. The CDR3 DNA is TGTGCCTGTGACACCGTGTGTGGACTGGGGGATACACGTACCGATAAACTCATCTTT.

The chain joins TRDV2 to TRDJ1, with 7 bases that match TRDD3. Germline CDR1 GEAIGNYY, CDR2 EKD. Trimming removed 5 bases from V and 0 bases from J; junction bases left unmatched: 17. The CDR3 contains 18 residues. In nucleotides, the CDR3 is TGTGCCTGTGGCGACGTACTGGGGCAGACCCAGTACACCGATAAACTCATCTTT. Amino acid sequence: CACGDVLGQTQYTDKLIF.

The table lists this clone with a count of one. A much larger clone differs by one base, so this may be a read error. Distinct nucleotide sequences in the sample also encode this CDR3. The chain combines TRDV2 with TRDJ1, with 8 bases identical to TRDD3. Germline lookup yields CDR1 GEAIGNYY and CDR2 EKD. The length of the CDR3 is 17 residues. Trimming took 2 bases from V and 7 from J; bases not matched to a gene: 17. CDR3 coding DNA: TGTGCCTGTGACAACTGGTCTGGGGATACCGAACAAAGTAAACTCATCTTT. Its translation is CACDNWSGDTEQSKLIF.

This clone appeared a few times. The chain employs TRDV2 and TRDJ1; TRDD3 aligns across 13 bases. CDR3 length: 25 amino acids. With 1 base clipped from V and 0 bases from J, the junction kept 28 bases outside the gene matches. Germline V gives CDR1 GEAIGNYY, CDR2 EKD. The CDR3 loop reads CACDTIAPGILGDTPTLEYTDKLIF. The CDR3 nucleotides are TGTGCCTGTGACACGATCGCGCCGGGAATACTGGGGGATACGCCGACCCTTGAGTACACCGATAAACTCATCTTT.

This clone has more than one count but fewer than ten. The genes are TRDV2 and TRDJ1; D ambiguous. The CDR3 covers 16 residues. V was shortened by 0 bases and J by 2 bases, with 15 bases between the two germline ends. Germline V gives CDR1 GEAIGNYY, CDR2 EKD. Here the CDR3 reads CACDTVGTQMTDKLIF. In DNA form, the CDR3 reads TGTGCCTGTGACACCGTTGGGACCCAGATGACCGATAAACTCATCTTT.

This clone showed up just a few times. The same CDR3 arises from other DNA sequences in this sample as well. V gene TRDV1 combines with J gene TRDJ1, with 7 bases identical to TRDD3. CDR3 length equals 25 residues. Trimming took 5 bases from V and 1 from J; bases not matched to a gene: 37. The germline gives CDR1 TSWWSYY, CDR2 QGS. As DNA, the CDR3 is TGTGCTCTTGGGCTAAACCCGGGCAAGGCCTTTCTCAAGTACTGGGGTTGGGGGGGCACCGATAAACTCATCTTT. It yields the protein CALGLNPGKAFLKYWGWGGTDKLIF.

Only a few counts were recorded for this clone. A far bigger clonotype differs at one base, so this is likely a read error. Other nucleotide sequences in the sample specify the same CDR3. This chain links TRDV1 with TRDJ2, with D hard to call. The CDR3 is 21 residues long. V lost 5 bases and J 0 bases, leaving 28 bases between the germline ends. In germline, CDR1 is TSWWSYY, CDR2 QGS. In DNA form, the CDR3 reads TGTGCTCTTGGGTCCCCGAAGACCCTTATCCTGATCAAAGCTTTGACAGCACAACTCTTCTTT. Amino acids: CALGSPKTLILIKALTAQLFF.

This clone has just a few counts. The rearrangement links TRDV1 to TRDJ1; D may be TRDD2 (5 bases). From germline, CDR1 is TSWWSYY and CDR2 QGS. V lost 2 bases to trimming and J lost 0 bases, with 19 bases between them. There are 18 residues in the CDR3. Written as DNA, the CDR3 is TGTGCTCTTGGGGAATTGCCCCTACTTCGGGCATACACCGATAAACTCATCTTT. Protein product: CALGELPLLRAYTDKLIF.

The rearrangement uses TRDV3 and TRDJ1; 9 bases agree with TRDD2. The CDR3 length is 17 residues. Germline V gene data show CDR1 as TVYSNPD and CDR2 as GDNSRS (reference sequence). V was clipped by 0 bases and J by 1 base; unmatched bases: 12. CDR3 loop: CAFSRLPTRIRTDKLIF. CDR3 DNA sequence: TGTGCCTTTAGCCGCCTTCCTACGAGGATACGCACCGATAAACTCATCTTT.

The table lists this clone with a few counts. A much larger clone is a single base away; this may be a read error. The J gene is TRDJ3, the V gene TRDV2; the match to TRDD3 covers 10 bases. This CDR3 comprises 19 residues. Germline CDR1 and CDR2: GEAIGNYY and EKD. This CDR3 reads CACVQVLGDSSWGTRQMFF. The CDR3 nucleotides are TGTGCCTGTGTACAAGTACTGGGGGATTCGTCCTGGGGCACCCGACAGATGTTTTTC.

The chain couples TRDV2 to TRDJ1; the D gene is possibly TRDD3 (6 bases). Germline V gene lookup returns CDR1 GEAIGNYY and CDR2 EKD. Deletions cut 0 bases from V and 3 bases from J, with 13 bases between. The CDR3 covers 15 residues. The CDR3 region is CACDTVSGGSDKLIF. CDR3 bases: TGTGCCTGTGACACCGTGAGTGGGGGGTCCGATAAACTCATCTTT.

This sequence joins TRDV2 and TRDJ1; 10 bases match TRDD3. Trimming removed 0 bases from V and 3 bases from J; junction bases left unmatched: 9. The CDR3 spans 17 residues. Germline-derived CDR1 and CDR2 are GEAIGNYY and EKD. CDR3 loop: CACDTLFGGYPADKLIF. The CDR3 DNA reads TGTGCCTGTGACACCTTGTTTGGGGGATACCCGGCCGATAAACTCATCTTT.

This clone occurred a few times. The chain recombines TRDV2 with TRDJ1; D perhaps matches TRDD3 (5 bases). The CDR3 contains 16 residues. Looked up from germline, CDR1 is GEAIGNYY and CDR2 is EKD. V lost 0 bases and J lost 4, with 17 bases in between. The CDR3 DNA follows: TGTGCCTGTGACACCATCAGTGGGGACGATAACGATAAACTCATCTTT. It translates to CACDTISGDDNDKLIF.

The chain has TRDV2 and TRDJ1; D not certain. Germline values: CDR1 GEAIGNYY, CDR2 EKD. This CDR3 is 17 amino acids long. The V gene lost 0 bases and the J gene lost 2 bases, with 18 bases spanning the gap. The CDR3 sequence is CACDTISRLRETDKLIF. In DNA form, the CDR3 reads TGTGCCTGTGACACCATCTCTCGTCTTCGCGAGACCGATAAACTCATCTTT.

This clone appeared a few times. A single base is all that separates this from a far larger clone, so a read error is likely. In DNA form, the CDR3 reads TGTGCCTGTGACACCGTAGCCTGGGGGGCCACCTACACCGATAAACTCATCTTT. Its protein is CACDTVAWGATYTDKLIF. V usage is TRDV2 and J usage is TRDJ1, with 7 positions matching TRDD3. CDR1 and CDR2 (germline): GEAIGNYY, EKD. The CDR3 length is 18 residues. With V trimmed by 0 bases and J by 0 bases, 12 bases remained unmatched.

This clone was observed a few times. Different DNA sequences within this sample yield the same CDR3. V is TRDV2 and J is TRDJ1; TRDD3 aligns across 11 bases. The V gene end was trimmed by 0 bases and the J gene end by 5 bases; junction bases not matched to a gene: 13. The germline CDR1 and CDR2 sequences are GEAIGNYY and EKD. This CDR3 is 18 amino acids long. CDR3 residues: CACDTVGGGYGGTDKLIF. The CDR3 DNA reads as TGTGCCTGTGACACCGTAGGTGGGGGATACGGTGGCACTGATAAACTCATCTTT.

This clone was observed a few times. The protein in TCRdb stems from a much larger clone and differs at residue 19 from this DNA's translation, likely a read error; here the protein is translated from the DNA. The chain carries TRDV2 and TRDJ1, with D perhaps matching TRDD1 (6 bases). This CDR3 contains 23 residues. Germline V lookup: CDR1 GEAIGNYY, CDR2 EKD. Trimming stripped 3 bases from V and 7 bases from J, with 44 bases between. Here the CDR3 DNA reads TGTGCCTGTGACCTCGTAGGAGGATATGGGGACCTCGAAATACCCTTAGAATCCGCTAAACTCATCTTT. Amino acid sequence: CACDLVGGYGDLEIPLESAKLIF.